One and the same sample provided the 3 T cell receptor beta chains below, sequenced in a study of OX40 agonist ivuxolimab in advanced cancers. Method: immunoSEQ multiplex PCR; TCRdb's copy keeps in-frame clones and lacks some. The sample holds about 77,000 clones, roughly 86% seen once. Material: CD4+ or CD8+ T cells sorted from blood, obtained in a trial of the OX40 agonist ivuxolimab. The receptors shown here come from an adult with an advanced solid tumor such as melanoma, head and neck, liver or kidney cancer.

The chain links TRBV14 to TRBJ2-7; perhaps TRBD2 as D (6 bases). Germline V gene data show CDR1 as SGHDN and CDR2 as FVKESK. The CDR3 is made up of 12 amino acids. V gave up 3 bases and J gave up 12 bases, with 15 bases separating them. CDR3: CASSQKGLFMYF. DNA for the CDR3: TGTGCCAGCAGCCAGAAGGGACTGTTCATGTACTTC.

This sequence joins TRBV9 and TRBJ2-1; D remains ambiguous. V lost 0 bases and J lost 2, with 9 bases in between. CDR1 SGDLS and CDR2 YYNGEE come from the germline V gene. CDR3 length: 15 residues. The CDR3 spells CASSVAETPYNEQFF. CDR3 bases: TGTGCCAGCAGCGTAGCTGAAACCCCCTACAATGAGCAGTTCTTC.

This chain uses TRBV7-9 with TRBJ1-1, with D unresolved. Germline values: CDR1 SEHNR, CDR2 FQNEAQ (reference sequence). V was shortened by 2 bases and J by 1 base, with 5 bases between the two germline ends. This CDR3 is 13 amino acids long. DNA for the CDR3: TGTGCCAGCAGCTTAATAGGGAACACTGAAGCTTTCTTT. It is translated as CASSLIGNTEAFF.